This passage covers 28 T cell receptor beta chains from one sample sequenced in a study of cytomegalovirus exposure and HLA in healthy donors. PCR amplification relied on 60 Vbeta primers (plus 13 Jbeta primers). Measured with immunoSEQ multiplex PCR; TCRdb has only the in-frame clones, and not every one. The data contain 150,000 or so clones, approximately 77% of them singletons. The specimen was PBMCs. The origin of the receptors is a male donor in good health and CMV-seronegative.

This chain joins TRBV7-2 and TRBJ1-2; no reliable D call. This CDR3 spans 15 amino acids. The germline CDR1 and CDR2 sequences are SGHTA and FQGNSA. V lost 2 bases to trimming and J lost 4 bases, with 14 bases between them. This chain's CDR3 is CASSLLMSSLYGYTF. CDR3 sequence (DNA): TGTGCCAGCAGCTTATTGATGAGTTCACTCTATGGCTACACCTTC.

V is TRBV10-3 and J is TRBJ1-4; TRBD1 matches 10 bases. There are 18 residues in the CDR3. CDR1 and CDR2 from the germline V gene are ENHRY and SYGVKD. The V gene end was trimmed by 6 bases and the J gene end by 3 bases; junction bases not matched to a gene: 13. Here the CDR3 DNA reads TGTGCCATCAGAGGAACCGGGACAGGGGACAATTCTAATGAAAAACTGTTTTTT. The encoded protein is CAIRGTGTGDNSNEKLFF.

The genes are TRBV27 and TRBJ2-2; D is possibly TRBD1 (6 bases). The CDR3 length is 15 residues. CDR1 and CDR2 (germline): MNHEY, SMNVEV (reference sequence). The germline V and J ends were trimmed by 6 bases and 2 bases, with 13 bases remaining between them. In DNA form, the CDR3 reads TGTGCCAGCAGCAGGGGACACTTCAACACCGGGGAGCTGTTTTTT. Its translation is CASSRGHFNTGELFF.

The CDR3 spells CASSQGTSGEAYEQYF. The CDR3 DNA is TGTGCCAGCAGCCAAGGGACTAGCGGGGAGGCCTACGAGCAGTACTTC. The chain couples TRBV4-2 to TRBJ2-7, with 12 bases fitting TRBD2. The CDR3 runs to 16 residues. V trimming: 1 base; J trimming: 2 bases; junction bases outside the gene matches: 3. Germline V gene data show CDR1 as LGHNA and CDR2 as YNFKEQ.

The chain carries TRBV30 and TRBJ2-5; 10 bases line up with TRBD2. V trimming: 1 base; J trimming: 5 bases; junction bases outside the gene matches: 10. This CDR3 spans 16 amino acids. The germline V gene encodes CDR1 GTSNPN and CDR2 SVGIG (reference sequence). CDR3 sequence reads: CAWSGWEREGLETQYF. The CDR3 nucleotides are TGTGCCTGGAGTGGGTGGGAGCGGGAGGGGTTGGAGACCCAGTACTTC.

This chain links TRBV7-9 with TRBJ1-4; possibly TRBD1 for D (5 bases). V lost 5 bases and J 8 bases, leaving 15 bases between the germline ends. CDR3 size: 14 residues. CDR1 SEHNR and CDR2 FQNEAQ come from the germline V gene (reference sequence). The CDR3 DNA sequence: TGTGCCAGCAGCCGTTCAGGGTTTGACGAAAAACTGTTTTTT. Amino acids: CASSRSGFDEKLFF. The full variable domain, with the rest looked up from reference TRBV7-9 and TRBJ1-4, is DTGVSQNPRHKITKRGQNVTFRCDPISEHNRLYWYRQTLGQGPEFLTYFQNEAQLEKSRLLSDRFSAERPKGSFSTLEIQRTEQGDSAMYLCASSRSGFDEKLFFGSGTQLSVL.

This chain connects TRBV29-1 to TRBJ2-5; 8 bases are shared with TRBD1. The CDR3 has 13 amino acids. Germline CDR1 SQVTM, CDR2 ANQGSEA. Trimming at V came to 3 bases and at J to 3 bases, leaving 3 bases not matched to a gene. The CDR3 DNA sequence: TGCAGCGTTGATAGGACAGGGAAAGAGACCCAGTACTTC. Translating it yields CSVDRTGKETQYF.

The CDR3, as DNA: TGCGCCAGCAGCCAATCGTATCGGGGAAACACCATATATTTT. Translation gives CASSQSYRGNTIYF. J is TRBJ1-3 and V is TRBV4-3; no clear D. The length of the CDR3 is 14 residues. CDR1 is LGHNA and CDR2 is YSLEER in the germline V gene. Trimming removed 2 bases at V and 4 bases at J, with 9 bases between.

The rearrangement joins TRBV28 to TRBJ2-5; D perhaps matches TRBD2 (6 bases). The CDR3 runs to 15 residues. The V gene lost 7 bases and the J gene lost 1 base, with 16 bases spanning the gap. Germline CDR1 MDHEN, CDR2 SYDVKM. CDR3 coding DNA: TGTGCCAGCACCGGTCCTCGGGGGTTCCAAGAGACCCAGTACTTC. This encodes CASTGPRGFQETQYF.

The chain has TRBV19 and TRBJ1-4; TRBD1 is a possible D gene (6 bases). V shed 5 bases and J shed 11 bases, with 21 bases lying between them. CDR3 length: 15 amino acids. CDR1 is LNHDA, CDR2 SQIVND, per germline (reference sequence). DNA of the CDR3: TGTGCCAGTAGTCCCAAGGACAGTCCAACTCTGAAACTGTTTTTT. Protein: CASSPKDSPTLKLFF. The full variable domain, rest sourced from reference TRBV19 and TRBJ1-4, is DGGITQSPKYLFRKEGQNVTLSCEQNLNHDAMYWYRQDPGQGLRLIYYSQIVNDFQKGDIAEGYSVSREKKESFPLTVTSAQKNPTAFYLCASSPKDSPTLKLFFGSGTQLSVL.

This clone was detected a few times. The rearrangement joins TRBV5-4 to TRBJ1-1, with 7 bases matching TRBD1. Germline V gene lookup returns CDR1 SGHNT and CDR2 YYREEE (reference sequence). V lost 0 bases and J lost 8; bases outside the gene matches: 7. The CDR3 loop spans 14 amino acids. Written as DNA, the CDR3 is TGTGCCAGCAGCTTGGGGAGGGGGACAGTAGAAGCTTTCTTT. It codes for CASSLGRGTVEAFF.

The rearrangement uses TRBV7-3 and TRBJ1-2; D possibly corresponds to TRBD1 (6 bases). The CDR3 is 13 residues long. Trimming stripped 6 bases from V and 7 bases from J, with 15 bases between. Looked up from germline, CDR1 is SGHTA and CDR2 is FQGTGA. CDR3: CASSLTAGAGYTF. As DNA, the CDR3 is TGTGCCAGCAGTCTCACCGCAGGGGCTGGCTACACCTTC.

The rearrangement uses TRBV6-6 and TRBJ2-7; D gene unclear. The CDR3 has 14 amino acids. Deletions cut 7 bases from V and 0 bases from J, with 13 bases between. Per germline, CDR1 MNHNY and CDR2 SVGAGI (reference sequence). The CDR3 DNA sequence: TGTGCCAGCAACCCGGGTGATCCCTCCTACGAGCAGTACTTC. It translates to CASNPGDPSYEQYF.

V is TRBV14 and J is TRBJ2-3; D is unclear. V gave up 1 base and J gave up 8 bases, with 4 bases separating them. CDR1 is SGHDN, CDR2 FVKESK, per germline. CDR3 length equals 11 residues. CDR3 nucleotides: TGTGCCAGCAGCCAAGGAGGTACGCAGTATTTT. It encodes CASSQGGTQYF.

This chain joins TRBV5-1 and TRBJ1-4, with D possibly being TRBD1 (5 bases). CDR1 SGHRS and CDR2 YFSETQ come from the germline V gene. The CDR3 is 15 residues long. V was pared by 0 bases and J by 8 bases, with 14 bases between. The CDR3 DNA reads TGCGCCAGCAGCTTGGGGGGCAGGGTAGGAGAAAAACTGTTTTTT. Its translation: CASSLGGRVGEKLFF. The full variable domain, in which reference TRBV5-1 and TRBJ1-4 provide the parts outside the CDR3, is KAGVTQTPRYLIKTRGQQVTLSCSPISGHRSVSWYQQTPGQGLQFLFEYFSETQRNKGNFPGRFSGRQFSNSRSEMNVSTLELGDSALYLCASSLGGRVGEKLFFGSGTQLSVL.

V usage is TRBV10-3 and J usage is TRBJ2-5; possible D gene TRBD2, 7 bases. The CDR3 contains 17 residues. Trimming cost V 4 bases and J 3 bases, with 21 bases left between them. The germline CDR1 and CDR2 sequences are ENHRY and SYGVKD. CDR3 sequence reads: CAISGGLAGAKEETQYF. CDR3 DNA sequence: TGTGCCATCAGTGGGGGGCTGGCGGGGGCGAAGGAAGAGACCCAGTACTTC.

The V gene is TRBV2, the J gene TRBJ1-6; 8 nucleotides match TRBD1. Germline V gives CDR1 SNHLY, CDR2 FYNNEI. Unmatched junction bases numbered 4, after V lost 8 bases and J lost 7 bases. The CDR3 loop spans 13 amino acids. CDR3 amino acids: CASEPGGNSPLHF. The CDR3 bases are TGTGCCAGCGAGCCAGGGGGCAATTCACCCCTCCACTTT. Using reference TRBV2 and TRBJ1-6 for the parts outside the CDR3, the full variable domain is EPEVTQTPSHQVTQMGQEVILRCVPISNHLYFYWYRQILGQKVEFLVSFYNNEISEKSEIFDDQFSVERPDGSNFTLKIRSTKLEDSAMYFCASEPGGNSPLHFGNGTRLTVT.

The genes are TRBV25-1 and TRBJ1-5, with TRBD1 matching 7 bases. V lost 2 bases, J lost 3 bases, and 1 base stayed unmatched. The CDR3 totals 14 residues. CDR1 MGHDK and CDR2 SYGVNS come from the germline V gene. CDR3 residues: CASSETGVNQPQHF. For the CDR3, the DNA is TGTGCCAGCAGTGAAACAGGGGTCAATCAGCCCCAGCATTTT. The full variable domain, completed using reference TRBV25-1 and TRBJ1-5, is EADIYQTPRYLVIGTGKKITLECSQTMGHDKMYWYQQDPGMELHLIHYSYGVNSTEKGDLSSESTVSRIRTEHFPLTLESARPSHTSQYLCASSETGVNQPQHFGDGTRLSIL.

The J gene is TRBJ2-5, the V gene TRBV9; TRBD2 aligns across 7 bases. Trimming at V came to 0 bases and at J to 4 bases, leaving 3 bases not matched to a gene. The V gene's germline CDR1 is SGDLS and CDR2 YYNGEE. The CDR3 has 14 residues. The CDR3 sequence is CASSVAGTTETQYF. The CDR3 coding sequence is TGTGCCAGCAGCGTAGCCGGGACTACAGAGACCCAGTACTTC.

CDR3 residues: CASSRKSDRNTEAFF. The CDR3 DNA reads as TGTGCCAGCTCACGAAAATCGGACAGGAACACTGAAGCTTTCTTT. The chain is built from TRBV18 and TRBJ1-1, with a weak D call TRBD1 (6 bases). V shed 4 bases and J shed 1 base, with 13 bases lying between them. This CDR3 has 15 residues. CDR1 and CDR2 from the germline V gene are KGHSH and LQKENI.

The chain couples TRBV6-1 to TRBJ2-7; D possibly corresponds to TRBD1 (6 bases). The germline CDR1 and CDR2 sequences are MNHNS and SASEGT. The CDR3 has 13 residues. The V gene lost 1 base and the J gene lost 4 bases, with 8 bases spanning the gap. Written as DNA, the CDR3 is TGTGCCAGCAGTGAAGGGGGGCTATACGAGCAGTACTTC. Protein sequence: CASSEGGLYEQYF.

This clone was observed a single time. The rearrangement links TRBV6-5 to TRBJ2-5, with D maybe TRBD2 (5 bases). CDR1 is MNHEY and CDR2 is SVGAGI in the germline V gene. The CDR3 consists of 14 residues. The V end was cut by 7 bases, the J end by 4 bases, with 16 bases between. The CDR3 spells CASTEVGRRETQYF. DNA of the CDR3: TGTGCCAGCACCGAAGTTGGGAGAAGAGAGACCCAGTACTTC.

The chain has TRBV7-2 and TRBJ1-6; D perhaps matches TRBD1 (5 bases). The germline V and J ends were trimmed by 0 bases and 10 bases, with 16 bases remaining between them. The CDR3 has 16 residues. Germline assignment: CDR1 SGHTA and CDR2 FQGNSA. In DNA, the CDR3 is TGTGCCAGCAGCTTAGCGGGCAAAGGGGCCGGCTCACCCCTCCACTTT. Translation: CASSLAGKGAGSPLHF.

The rearrangement joins TRBV29-1 to TRBJ2-4, with 7 bases identical to TRBD1. CDR3 length equals 14 residues. J gave up 3 bases and V 5 bases, and 7 bases lay outside the gene matches. Germline CDR1 and CDR2: SQVTM and ANQGSEA. The CDR3 coding sequence is TGCAGCGTTACAGGGGCAAGGGGCAAAAACATTCAGTACTTC. Encoded protein: CSVTGARGKNIQYF.

As concerns this clone: At one end the junction does not follow the germline gene, possibly because of a read error. The CDR3 sequence: CASRLAGDNEQFF. DNA of the CDR3: TGTGCCAGCAGGTTAGCGGGCGACAATGAGCAGTTCTTC. This chain connects TRBV7-2 to TRBJ2-1, with 7 bases lining up with TRBD2. This CDR3 has 13 amino acids. Germline values: CDR1 SGHTA, CDR2 FQGNSA.

The chain couples TRBV10-3 to TRBJ2-3; D is undetermined. V was cut by 8 bases and J by 0 bases, with 18 bases left in between. The CDR3 runs 16 residues. Germline V lookup: CDR1 ENHRY, CDR2 SYGVKD. CDR3 protein: CAIAIGPGASTDTQYF. CDR3 nucleotide sequence: TGTGCCATCGCAATCGGTCCAGGCGCTAGCACAGATACGCAGTATTTT.

The chain employs TRBV29-1 and TRBJ1-5; D gene uncertain. This CDR3 is 11 amino acids long. CDR1 and CDR2 from the germline V gene are SQVTM and ANQGSEA. V was trimmed by 4 bases and J by 5 bases, leaving 6 bases between them. The CDR3 is CSVGGDQPQHF. CDR3 nucleotide sequence: TGCAGCGTTGGAGGAGATCAGCCCCAGCATTTT.

The rearrangement links TRBV27 to TRBJ1-2; D is undetermined. The CDR3 is made up of 13 amino acids. V was cut by 2 bases and J by 7 bases, with 11 bases left in between. CDR1 is MNHEY and CDR2 is SMNVEV in the germline V gene (reference sequence). The DNA for the CDR3 is TGTGCCAGCAGTTTAAGCCCTTGGAGTGGCTACACCTTC. Translation: CASSLSPWSGYTF.